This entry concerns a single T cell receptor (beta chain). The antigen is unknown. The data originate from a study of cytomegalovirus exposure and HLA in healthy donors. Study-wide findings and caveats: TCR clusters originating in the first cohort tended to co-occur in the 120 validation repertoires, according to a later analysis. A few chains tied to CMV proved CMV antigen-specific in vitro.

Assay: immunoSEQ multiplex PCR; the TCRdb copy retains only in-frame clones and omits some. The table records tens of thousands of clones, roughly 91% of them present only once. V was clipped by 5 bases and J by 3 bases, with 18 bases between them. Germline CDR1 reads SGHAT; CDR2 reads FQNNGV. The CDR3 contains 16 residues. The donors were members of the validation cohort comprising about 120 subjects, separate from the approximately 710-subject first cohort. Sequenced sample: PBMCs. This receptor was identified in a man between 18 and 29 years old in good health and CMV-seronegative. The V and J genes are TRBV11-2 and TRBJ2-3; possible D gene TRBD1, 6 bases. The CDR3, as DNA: TGTGCCAGCAGCCCCACAAAGAGGACAGAGACAGATACGCAGTATTTT. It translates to CASSPTKRTETDTQYF.